The rows below give T cell receptor beta chains drawn from one sample of a study of T cells in Graves' hyperthyroidism and ophthalmopathy. TCRdb reprocessed the multiplex PCR reads with MiXCR, giving one entry per CDR3 protein. The sample yields roughly 500,000 distinct CDR3 sequences, around 15% seen once. Material for sequencing was blood. The receptors here all came from a woman in her 30s with Graves' ophthalmopathy. CDR3s leave out the opening cysteine and the closing phenylalanine or tryptophan.

v_call cdr3_aa
TRBV5-8 ASSFIHTDTQY
TRBV7-7 ASSRGLASNNEQF
TRBV25-1 ASSDRGGRADVGEQY
TRBV5-5 ASSLGPERIYEQY
TRBV7-2 ASSLRTGGTYEQY
TRBV4-3 ASSQEVGDGYT
TRBV4-3 ASSQERYYGYT
TRBV3-1 ASSLGLLSYEQY
TRBV7-2 ASSPPPTYEQY
TRBV7-2 ASSWDQRYKQY
TRBV11-2 ASSLIEAGELF
TRBV6-1 ASHNGGGPVAGVNNEQF
TRBV6-1 AVYRPMNTEAF
TRBV5-1 ASSLTGAPSYEQY
TRBV7-2 ASSQMGLLQYNEQF
TRBV4-1 ASSQVDANTEAF
TRBV27 ASSSWDAGELF
TRBV27 ASKAGWGTNEKLF
TRBV5-1 ASSLGGETEAF
TRBV25-1 ASSEGTGVNYGYT
TRBV3-1 ASSQGLAAEQY
TRBV6-1 ASMLDRGKQEAF